These 2 T cell receptor beta chains were sequenced from one sample in a study of blood T cell repertoires in COVID-19. Assay: immunoSEQ multiplex PCR; the TCRdb copy retains only in-frame clones and omits some. The sample has 130,000 to 150,000 clones, approximately 79% seen once; the top ten hold about 8.7%. The material sequenced was peripheral blood. The receptors come from a man aged 50-60 years with active or convalescent COVID-19.

The chain uses TRBV5-5 and TRBJ2-1; 10 bases line up with TRBD2. V dropped 0 bases and J dropped 7; count of bases not matched to a gene: 4. This CDR3 spans 15 amino acids. CDR1 is SGHKS and CDR2 is YYEKEE in the germline V gene (reference sequence). The CDR3 coding sequence is TGTGCCAGCAGCTTGGGCTCGGGACTAGCGAATGAGCAGTTCTTC. Translating gives CASSLGSGLANEQFF.

The chain joins TRBV24-1 to TRBJ1-5, with D perhaps matching TRBD1 (5 bases). Deletions cut 5 bases from V and 5 bases from J, with 12 bases between. Germline V lookup: CDR1 KGHDR, CDR2 SFDVKD. CDR3 length: 14 amino acids. In DNA form, the CDR3 reads TGTGCCACCAGTGGGGCGGGGGGGGATCAGCCCCAGCATTTT. It yields the protein CATSGAGGDQPQHF.